This T cell receptor beta chain was documented in a study of memory CD8 T cells in hepatitis C reinfection. As for the study in general: Peak reinfection samples were taken 3 to 8 weeks after detection.

From germline, CDR1 is MNHEY and CDR2 SMNVEV (reference sequence). CDR3 length: 16 amino acids. Time point of the sample: peak reinfection, 3 to 8 weeks after reinfection detection. No in vitro expansion preceded TCR sequencing of the sorted cells. Donors were people who inject drugs in the Montreal HEPCO cohort. Using immunoSEQ multiplex PCR, the repertoire was profiled, and TCRdb retains in-frame clones only, with some absent. This table holds 35,000 to 50,000 clones, approximately 87% found once. The sequence was collected from a man younger than 35 with hepatitis C virus infection. Sequenced input: naive CD8+ T cells sorted from blood. V usage is TRBV27 and J usage is TRBJ2-5, with 9 bases that match TRBD2. The end of the DNA fits TRBJ2-7 better, so the J call may be wrong. CDR3 DNA sequence: TGTGCCAGCAGCTCCTCGGGGCGGGAGGGCTCCTACGAGCAGTACTTC. Translation gives CASSSSGREGSYEQYF.